What follows describes a single T cell receptor beta chain. Its specificity is unknown. The data were taken from a study of PD-1 blockade in mismatch repair-deficient tumors. In the study overall: Patients had 12 mismatch repair-deficient cancer types, all previously treated and progressing. Points from the study as a whole: Tumor-resident clones, often absent from pretreatment blood, expanded after pembrolizumab and then contracted.

Mismatch repair deficiency was confirmed in all patients, by PCR or immunohistochemistry. TCRs were sequenced from a few patients responding to pembrolizumab. The germline V gene encodes CDR1 LGHNA and CDR2 YSLEER. This CDR3 has 13 residues. V gave up 6 bases and J gave up 6 bases, with 12 bases separating them. The protocol was immunoSEQ multiplex PCR, while the TCRdb copy is restricted to in-frame clones and leaves out a portion. Among tens of thousands of clones listed, 80% to 90% were seen once. The chain carries TRBV4-3 and TRBJ1-5; D is uncertain. This TCR came from an adult with mismatch repair-deficient cancer. The source material was peripheral blood, sampled 44 weeks after starting pembrolizumab. Here the CDR3 DNA reads TGCGCCAGCAGTCCGGGCCGGACTCAGCCCCAGCATTTT. Translating gives CASSPGRTQPQHF.